The TCR beta chain described here comes from a study of shared clonotypes between healthy human individuals. TCRdb's copy holds only in-frame clones and misses some; the assay was immunoSEQ multiplex PCR. The data hold roughly 1 million clones, with about 75% observed a single time. Sequencing was done on a sample of memory CD4+ T cells sorted from blood. Documented subset: CD45RA-negative fraction. This TCR derives from a young man in good health.

As DNA, the CDR3 is TGTGCCAGTAGTACTCAAGCCACCGGGGCGGCCCTCCACTTT. Encoded protein: CASSTQATGAALHF. The rearrangement uses TRBV19 and TRBJ1-6, with a possible D match to TRBD1 (5 bases). Between the trimmed V and J ends, which lost 4 bases and 14 bases, there was a span of 18 bases. Germline V CDR1 and CDR2: LNHDA, SQIVND (reference sequence). This CDR3 spans 14 amino acids.